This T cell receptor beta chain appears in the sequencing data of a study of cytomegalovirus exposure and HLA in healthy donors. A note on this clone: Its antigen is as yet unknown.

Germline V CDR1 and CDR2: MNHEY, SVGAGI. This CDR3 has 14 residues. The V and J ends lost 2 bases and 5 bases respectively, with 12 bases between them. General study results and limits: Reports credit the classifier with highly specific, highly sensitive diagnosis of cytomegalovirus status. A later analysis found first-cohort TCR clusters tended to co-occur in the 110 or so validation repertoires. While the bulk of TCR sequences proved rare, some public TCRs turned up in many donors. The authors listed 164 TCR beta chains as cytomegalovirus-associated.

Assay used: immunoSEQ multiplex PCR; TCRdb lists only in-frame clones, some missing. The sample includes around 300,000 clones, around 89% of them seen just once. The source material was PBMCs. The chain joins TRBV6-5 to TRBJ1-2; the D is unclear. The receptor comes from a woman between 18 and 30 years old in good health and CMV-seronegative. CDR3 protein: CASSYTAWAYGYTF. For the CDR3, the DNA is TGTGCCAGCAGTTACACAGCATGGGCATATGGCTACACCTTC.